This TCR beta chain was identified in a study of blood T cell repertoires in COVID-19. Study-level information: The United States, Italy and Spain were the sources of the acute and convalescent COVID-19 samples. T cells, B-cell-depleted T cells, or PBMCs provided the cDNA or gDNA that served as material.

From germline, CDR1 is LNHDA and CDR2 SQIVND (reference sequence). The CDR3 is 14 residues long. The V end lost 2 bases, the J end lost 5 bases, and 12 bases lay between the germline ends. Per the authors' pipeline: Using reference gene primer amplification, nucleated cell counts were estimated. The table came from immunoSEQ multiplex PCR; TCRdb's copy has only in-frame clones and leaves some out. That table gives V, J and clone size, and the DNA gave D and trimming. The data contain approximately 180,000 clones, 70% to 90% of them singletons. This clone has just one count. Sequenced sample: peripheral blood. This chain joins TRBV19 and TRBJ2-5; D is possibly TRBD1 (5 bases). This TCR derives from a man aged 55 to 70 with acute or convalescent COVID-19. The CDR3 protein is CASSITPQVETQYF. The DNA for the CDR3 is TGTGCCAGTAGTATAACCCCACAGGTTGAGACCCAGTACTTC.